This T cell receptor (beta chain) appears in the sequencing data of a study of shared clonotypes between healthy human individuals. Study details: CD4 naive and memory got three plates each, CD8 naive two, CD8 memory one. Study results and limitations: Shared across four donors were about 4.8% of the naive CD4 clonotypes. When compared with the clonotypes that were shared by all four sorted-subset donors, the non-shared clonotypes turned out to have lower generation probabilities.

CDR3 size: 11 residues. Germline V CDR1 and CDR2: MDHEN, SYDVKM. The V gene lost 4 bases and the J gene lost 6 bases, with 6 bases spanning the gap. Sequenced by immunoSEQ multiplex PCR; TCRdb stores in-frame clones only, minus some. Of 2 million to 3 million clones listed, 85% to 95% are singletons. Concerning this clone itself: The antigen remains unidentified.

CD4+ cells were split into CD45RA+ naive and CD45RA-negative memory subsets. The chain links TRBV28 to TRBJ2-5; the D is unclear. Material: naive CD4+ T cells sorted from blood. The subset denotes: CD45RA+ positively selected. The sequence derives from a young man in good health. The CDR3 bases are TGTGCCAGCAGTTCCGAAAAGACCCAGTACTTC. Translating gives CASSSEKTQYF.